This T cell receptor (beta chain) was documented in a study of Ad26.COV2.S vaccination and SARS-CoV-2 variants. This CDR3 comprises 15 residues. CDR1 and CDR2 from the germline V gene are SGHNT and YYREEE (reference sequence). V trimming: 1 base; J trimming: 4 bases; junction bases outside the gene matches: 5. Repertoires were generated with immunoSEQ multiplex PCR, while TCRdb's copy carries only in-frame clones and drops some. The sample shows about 320,000 clones, around 84% of them seen only once. Treatment here: some 19 received Ad26.COV2.S at low or high dose, single or two shots; roughly five received placebo; per-sample allocation not given. Repertoires come from day 63 after the first vaccine or placebo injection. This clone occurred once.

Sequencing was performed on peripheral blood, taken in a trial of Ad26.COV2.S vaccine versus placebo. The chain carries TRBV5-4 and TRBJ1-2, with 9 bases identical to TRBD1. The sequence derives from a person between 18 and 65 years old who received the Ad26.COV2.S COVID-19 vaccine or a placebo. The CDR3 protein is CASSLNPTGGYGYTF. The CDR3 DNA sequence: TGTGCCAGCAGCTTGAATCCGACAGGGGGCTATGGCTACACCTTC.